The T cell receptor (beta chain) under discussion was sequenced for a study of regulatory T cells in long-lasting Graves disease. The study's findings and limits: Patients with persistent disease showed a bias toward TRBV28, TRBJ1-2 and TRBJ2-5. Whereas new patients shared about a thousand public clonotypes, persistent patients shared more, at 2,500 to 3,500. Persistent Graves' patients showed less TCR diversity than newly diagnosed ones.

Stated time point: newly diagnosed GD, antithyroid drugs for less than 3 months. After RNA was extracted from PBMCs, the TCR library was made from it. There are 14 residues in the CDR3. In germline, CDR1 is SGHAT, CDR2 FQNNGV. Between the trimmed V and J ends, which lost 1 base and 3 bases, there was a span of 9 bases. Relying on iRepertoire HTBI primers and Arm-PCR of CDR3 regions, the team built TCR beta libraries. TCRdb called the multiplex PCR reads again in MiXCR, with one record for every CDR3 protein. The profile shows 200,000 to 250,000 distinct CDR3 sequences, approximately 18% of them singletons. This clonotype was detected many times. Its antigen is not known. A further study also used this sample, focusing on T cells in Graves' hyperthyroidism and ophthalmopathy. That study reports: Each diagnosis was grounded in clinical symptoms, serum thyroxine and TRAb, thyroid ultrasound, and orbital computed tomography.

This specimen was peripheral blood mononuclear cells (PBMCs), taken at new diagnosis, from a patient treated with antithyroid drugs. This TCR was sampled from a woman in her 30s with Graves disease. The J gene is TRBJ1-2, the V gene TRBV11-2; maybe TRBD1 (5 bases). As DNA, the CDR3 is TGTGCCAGCAGCTTAGGGGGCAGTTACTATGGCTACACCTTC. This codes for CASSLGGSYYGYTF.